This TCR beta chain is from a study of PD-1 blockade in classical Hodgkin lymphoma. With V trimmed by 3 bases and J by 10 bases, 12 bases remained unmatched. CDR3 length equals 15 residues. Per germline, CDR1 LNHDA and CDR2 SQIVND (reference sequence). The time point here: cycle 4 day 1 (C4D1), after five to seven weeks of nivolumab. Every single patient, without exception, relapsed after autologous stem cell transplantation, and brentuximab vedotin exposure varied. TCRdb keeps only in-frame clones here, not all; method: immunoSEQ multiplex PCR. Seen here are about 28,000 clones, roughly 77% observed once, and the top ten hold 16%.

V gene TRBV19 combines with J gene TRBJ2-1; 7 nucleotides agree with TRBD2. This TCR derives from a human donor with classical Hodgkin lymphoma. The starting material was peripheral blood mononuclear cells (PBMCs), obtained before the fourth cycle of nivolumab. CDR3 in DNA: TGTGCCAGTAGTATCGGGTACGCTCCGGGGGGAGAGCAGTTCTTC. Translation: CASSIGYAPGGEQFF.